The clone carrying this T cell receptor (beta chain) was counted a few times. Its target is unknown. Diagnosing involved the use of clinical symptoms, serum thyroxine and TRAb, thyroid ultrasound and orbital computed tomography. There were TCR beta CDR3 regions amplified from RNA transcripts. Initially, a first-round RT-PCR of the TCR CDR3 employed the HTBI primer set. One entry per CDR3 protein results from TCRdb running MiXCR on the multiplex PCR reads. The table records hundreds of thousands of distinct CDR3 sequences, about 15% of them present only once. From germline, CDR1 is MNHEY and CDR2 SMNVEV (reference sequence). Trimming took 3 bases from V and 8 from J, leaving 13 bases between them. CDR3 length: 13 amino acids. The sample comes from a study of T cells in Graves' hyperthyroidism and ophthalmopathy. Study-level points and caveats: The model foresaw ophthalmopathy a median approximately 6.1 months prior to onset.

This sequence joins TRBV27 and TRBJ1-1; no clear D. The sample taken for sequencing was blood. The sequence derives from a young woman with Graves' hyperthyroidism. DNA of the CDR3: TGTGCCAGCAGTTTGGTCAGCTCCACAGAAGCTTTCTTT. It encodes CASSLVSSTEAFF.